A selection of T cell receptor beta chains follows, all from one sample in a study of T cell responses to AZD1222 COVID-19 vaccine. TCRdb's copy holds only in-frame clones and misses some; the assay was immunoSEQ multiplex PCR. The sample includes roughly 130,000 clones, roughly 85% of them seen just once. The material was peripheral blood, obtained on day 0 of AZD1222 vaccination. These receptor sequences come from an adult in good health. The CDR3 runs from the conserved cysteine through the conserved F or W. D genes are given only for firm matches. Some rows have no size entry. The others give once, few or many, or a class for an expanded clone.

clone size,J gene,V gene,D gene,CDR3 protein,CDR3 DNA
many,TRBJ1-1,TRBV11-3,-,CASSLSPAGEAFF,TGTGCCAGCAGCTTATCTCCCGCAGGTGAAGCTTTCTTT
-,TRBJ1-4,TRBV7-2,-,CASSLRPGQGTEKLFF,TGTGCCAGCAGCTTAAGACCGGGACAAGGAACGGAAAAACTGTTTTTT
-,TRBJ2-1,TRBV19,TRBD2,CASRGLAGGLYNEQFF,TGTGCCAGTAGAGGACTAGCGGGGGGCCTTTACAATGAGCAGTTCTTC
-,TRBJ1-2,TRBV18,-,CASSPRKDSYGYTF,TGTGCCAGCTCACCTCGCAAGGACAGCTATGGCTACACCTTC
-,TRBJ2-1,TRBV7-3,TRBD2,CASSSSWRGGRNEQFF,TGTGCCAGCAGCTCCTCCTGGCGGGGGGGCAGGAATGAGCAGTTCTTC
-,TRBJ2-5,TRBV27,TRBD2,CASSVGRATTIGTQYF,TGTGCCAGCAGCGTCGGGAGGGCCACGACTATTGGGACCCAGTACTTC
-,TRBJ2-3,TRBV15,-,CATSRGGFTSTDTQYF,TGTGCCACCAGCAGAGGAGGTTTTACTAGCACAGATACGCAGTATTTT
-,TRBJ2-5,TRBV7-7,-,CASSPSGGQETQYF,TGTGCTAGCAGTCCTTCCGGAGGACAAGAGACCCAGTACTTC
-,TRBJ2-7,TRBV10-3,-,CAISDRTYEQYF,TGTGCCATCAGCGACAGGACCTACGAGCAGTACTTC
-,TRBJ1-6,TRBV2,-,CASSPTGSSYNSPLHF,TGTGCCAGCAGCCCGACAGGTTCCTCCTATAATTCACCCCTCCACTTT
-,TRBJ2-7,TRBV30,-,CAWSSPNYEQYF,TGTGCCTGGAGTTCACCTAACTACGAGCAGTACTTC
-,TRBJ2-7,TRBV19,-,CASSITGRRGRGEQYF,TGTGCCAGTAGTATCACCGGTAGGAGGGGGCGCGGCGAGCAGTACTTC
-,TRBJ2-5,TRBV27,TRBD1,CASSFRNRGYQETQYF,TGTGCCAGCAGTTTTAGAAACAGGGGGTACCAAGAGACCCAGTACTTC
-,TRBJ2-3,TRBV6-5,-,CASGWGRASTDTQYF,TGTGCCAGTGGTTGGGGACGTGCTAGCACAGATACGCAGTATTTT
-,TRBJ2-3,TRBV5-1,TRBD2,CASSLGTGGAADTQYF,TGCGCCAGCAGCTTGGGAACGGGGGGAGCCGCAGATACGCAGTATTTT
once,TRBJ1-6,TRBV28,-,CASSLRGGALHF,TGTGCCAGCAGTTTAAGAGGGGGAGCCCTCCACTTT
-,TRBJ2-7,TRBV4-1,TRBD1,CASSQVAGTGGSYEQYF,TGCGCCAGCAGCCAAGTGGCCGGGACAGGGGGCTCCTACGAGCAGTACTTC
-,TRBJ2-7,TRBV18,-,CASSPPSVRSYEQYF,TGTGCCAGCTCACCACCGTCAGTACGGTCCTACGAGCAGTACTTC
once,TRBJ2-7,TRBV11-2,-,CASSLELGQGYEQYF,TGTGCCAGCAGCTTAGAATTGGGGCAGGGGTACGAGCAGTACTTC
-,TRBJ1-1,TRBV19,-,CASTRISREPNTEAFF,TGTGCCAGTACTCGGATAAGCCGGGAACCGAACACTGAAGCTTTCTTT
-,TRBJ1-1,TRBV28,TRBD1,CANSDTRTGASSEAFF,TGTGCCAACTCAGATACCCGGACAGGGGCGAGTTCTGAAGCTTTCTTT
-,TRBJ1-1,TRBV30,-,CAYARRANTEAFF,TGTGCCTATGCAAGAAGGGCTAACACTGAAGCTTTCTTT
-,TRBJ2-7,TRBV18,-,CASSPGRMAYEQYF,TGTGCCAGCTCACCAGGGAGGATGGCCTACGAGCAGTACTTC
few,TRBJ2-2,TRBV7-3,TRBD1,CASSLPGNRGPNTGELFF,TGTGCCAGCAGCTTACCGGGGAACAGGGGGCCGAACACCGGGGAGCTGTTTTTT
-,TRBJ2-1,TRBV7-8,TRBD1,CASSLLGQGMDEQFF,TGTGCCAGCAGCTTACTCGGACAGGGTATGGATGAGCAGTTCTTC
-,TRBJ1-2,TRBV5-4,-,CASSLDRDYGYTF,TGTGCCAGCAGCTTGGACAGGGACTATGGCTACACCTTC
-,TRBJ1-1,TRBV30,-,CAWSRLGGAEAFF,TGTGCCTGGAGTCGTTTGGGGGGCGCTGAAGCTTTCTTT
-,TRBJ1-6,TRBV4-2,-,CASSQEGANSPLHF,TGTGCCAGCAGCCAAGAGGGTGCTAATTCACCCCTCCACTTT
-,TRBJ2-2,TRBV27,-,CASSGDSHTGELFF,TGTGCCAGCTCGGGGGACAGCCACACCGGGGAGCTGTTTTTT
-,TRBJ1-2,TRBV6-5,-,CASSSISRVYSYGYTF,TGTGCCAGCAGTTCGATATCCAGGGTTTATAGCTATGGCTACACCTTC
-,TRBJ2-3,TRBV5-1,TRBD1,CASSRQGTDTQYF,TGCGCCAGCAGCCGACAGGGAACAGATACGCAGTATTTT
-,TRBJ2-3,TRBV6-5,TRBD2,CASSYPSGSTDTQYF,TGTGCCAGCAGTTACCCTAGCGGAAGCACAGATACGCAGTATTTT
-,TRBJ2-7,TRBV10-3,-,CAISETGSTGHYEQYF,TGTGCCATCAGTGAGACGGGTTCAACGGGCCACTACGAGCAGTACTTC
few,TRBJ2-7,TRBV5-4,-,CASRSFGKSSEQYF,TGTGCCAGCAGATCGTTTGGGAAGTCTAGCGAGCAGTACTTC
-,TRBJ1-1,TRBV5-5,TRBD1,CASRTRQGRAGTEAFF,TGTGCCAGCAGAACCCGACAGGGGAGAGCGGGCACTGAAGCTTTCTTT
-,TRBJ2-1,TRBV11-3,TRBD2,CASSLDGTSGREPEQFF,TGTGCCAGCAGCTTAGATGGGACTAGCGGGAGGGAGCCTGAGCAGTTCTTC
-,TRBJ1-1,TRBV6-5,-,CASSPGVVEAFF,TGTGCCAGCAGCCCAGGGGTGGTTGAAGCTTTCTTT
-,TRBJ1-5,TRBV29-1,TRBD1,CSVSGGGSNQPQHF,TGCAGCGTTTCAGGGGGGGGAAGCAATCAGCCCCAGCATTTT
-,TRBJ2-7,TRBV5-1,TRBD1,CASSLGQGTHEQYF,TGCGCCAGCAGCTTGGGACAGGGAACCCACGAGCAGTACTTC
-,TRBJ1-5,TRBV2,-,CASSESSQPQHF,TGTGCCAGCAGTGAATCTAGTCAGCCCCAGCATTTT
-,TRBJ2-3,TRBV19,TRBD2,CASSYGLAGDNGTDTQYF,TGTGCCAGTAGTTACGGACTAGCGGGAGATAATGGCACAGATACGCAGTATTTT
-,TRBJ1-1,TRBV7-9,TRBD1,CASSFGQGNTEAFF,TGTGCCAGCAGCTTTGGACAGGGGAACACTGAAGCTTTCTTT
-,TRBJ1-2,TRBV6-6,TRBD1,CASNPPGQALYGYTF,TGTGCCAGCAACCCCCCGGGACAGGCACTCTATGGCTACACCTTC
-,TRBJ1-6,TRBV28,-,CASSLGESDGTPLHF,TGTGCCAGCAGTTTGGGCGAATCGGATGGGACACCCCTCCACTTT
-,TRBJ1-1,TRBV5-4,TRBD1,CASTVGDRADTEAFF,TGTGCCAGCACTGTGGGGGACAGGGCGGACACTGAAGCTTTCTTT
-,TRBJ2-3,TRBV20-1,-,CRGGDTQYF,TGCAGGGGGGGAGATACGCAGTATTTT
-,TRBJ2-1,TRBV29-1,TRBD2,CSVEQLAVVYNEQFF,TGCAGCGTTGAACAACTAGCGGTTGTCTACAATGAGCAGTTCTTC
once,TRBJ1-1,TRBV6-1,-,CASSEGGHRVAFF,TGTGCCAGCAGTGAAGGGGGACACCGGGTGGCTTTCTTT
-,TRBJ2-7,TRBV19,TRBD1,CASSGQGAPGEQYF,TGTGCCAGTAGTGGACAGGGGGCGCCGGGGGAGCAGTACTTC
-,TRBJ1-3,TRBV11-2,TRBD1,CASSLGDRAGNTIYF,TGTGCCAGCAGCTTAGGGGACAGGGCCGGGAACACCATATATTTT
-,TRBJ1-5,TRBV28,TRBD1,CASSTDTGGRQPQHF,TGTGCCAGCAGCACCGATACAGGGGGCCGGCAGCCCCAGCATTTT
-,TRBJ1-2,TRBV10-3,-,CAISDQTAGCTF,TGTGCCATCAGTGATCAGACGGCCGGGTGCACCTTC
-,TRBJ2-3,TRBV4-3,TRBD2,CASSQEPGLAASRTQYF,TGCGCCAGCAGCCAGGAACCGGGACTAGCGGCCTCGCGGACGCAGTATTTT
-,TRBJ2-7,TRBV7-4,-,CASSPQTDYYEQYF,TGTGCCAGCAGCCCTCAGACAGATTACTACGAGCAGTACTTC